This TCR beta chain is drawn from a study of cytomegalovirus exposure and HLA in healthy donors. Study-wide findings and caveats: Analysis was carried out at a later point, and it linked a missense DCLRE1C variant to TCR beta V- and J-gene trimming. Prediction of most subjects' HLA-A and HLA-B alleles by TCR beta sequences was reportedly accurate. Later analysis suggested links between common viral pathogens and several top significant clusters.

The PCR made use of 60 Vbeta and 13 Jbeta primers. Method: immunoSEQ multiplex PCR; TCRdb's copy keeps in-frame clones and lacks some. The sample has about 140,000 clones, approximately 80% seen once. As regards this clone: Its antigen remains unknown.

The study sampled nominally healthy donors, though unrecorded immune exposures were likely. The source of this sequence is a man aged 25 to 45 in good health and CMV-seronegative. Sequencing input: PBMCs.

Here the CDR3 reads CASSLVQNSGNTIYF. The CDR3 DNA sequence: TGCGCCAGCAGCTTGGTCCAAAACTCTGGAAACACCATATATTTT. This chain connects TRBV5-1 to TRBJ1-3; D is ambiguous. From germline, CDR1 is SGHRS and CDR2 YFSETQ. This CDR3 is built from 15 residues. The V and J ends lost 0 bases and 0 bases respectively, with 7 bases between them.